The 8 T cell receptor beta chains listed next were all sequenced from one sample in a study of T cell clones after liver transplantation. Repertoires were generated with immunoSEQ multiplex PCR, while TCRdb's copy carries only in-frame clones and drops some. The sample lists 85,000 to 130,000 clones, about 81% occurring once. Material: CD4+ T cells from blood, obtained before liver transplant. These receptor sequences come from a human donor who received a liver transplant.

V is TRBV9 and J is TRBJ2-5; TRBD2 might be the D (5 bases). The CDR3 has 16 residues. Per the germline V gene, CDR1 is SGDLS and CDR2 is YYNGEE. The ends were cut back, 0 bases at V and 1 base at J, with 13 bases in the middle. CDR3 sequence (DNA): TGTGCCAGCAGCGTAGCTATCGGGGAGAGCCAAGAGACCCAGTACTTC. Translating gives CASSVAIGESQETQYF.

V and J are TRBV5-1 and TRBJ2-5; D is possibly TRBD1 (6 bases). The V gene's germline CDR1 is SGHRS and CDR2 YFSETQ. The CDR3 sequence is 16 residues long. Trimming stripped 2 bases from V and 5 bases from J, with 19 bases between. For the CDR3, the DNA is TGCGCCAGCAGCTTTTTCGGGGCAGGGGCCGCGGAGACCCAGTACTTC. Encoded protein: CASSFFGAGAAETQYF.

The V and J genes are TRBV5-4 and TRBJ2-7, with D possibly called TRBD1 or TRBD2 (6 bases each). The V and J ends lost 0 bases and 4 bases respectively, with 11 bases between them. Looked up from germline, CDR1 is SGHNT and CDR2 is YYREEE (reference sequence). The CDR3 consists of 14 residues. Written as DNA, the CDR3 is TGTGCCAGCAGCTTGGCTACAGGGAGGTACGAGCAGTACTTC. This sequence encodes CASSLATGRYEQYF.

This chain links TRBV5-6 with TRBJ1-5, with 10 bases aligning to TRBD1. This CDR3 has 17 amino acids. Trimming at V came to 4 bases and at J to 3 bases, leaving 10 bases not matched to a gene. Germline lookup yields CDR1 SGHDT and CDR2 YYEEEE. The DNA for the CDR3 is TGTGCCAGCAGCCGGGGCAGGGACAGGGGTTTCAATCAGCCCCAGCATTTT. This translates into CASSRGRDRGFNQPQHF.

This chain uses TRBV7-6 with TRBJ2-3; no clear D. V was cut by 5 bases and J by 1 base, with 16 bases left in between. Per the germline V gene, CDR1 is SGHVS and CDR2 is FNYEAQ. This CDR3 region has 16 residues. This chain's CDR3 is CASSPLSGRRTDTQYF. The CDR3 DNA reads TGTGCCAGCAGCCCCCTCTCCGGACGCCGCACAGATACGCAGTATTTT.

The V gene is TRBV29-1, the J gene TRBJ2-2, with no clear D. The CDR3 contains 13 residues. The germline V gene encodes CDR1 SQVTM and CDR2 ANQGSEA. Trimming removed 3 bases from V and 1 base from J, with 6 bases in between. In DNA, the CDR3 is TGCAGCGTTGATATCGGGAACACCGGGGAGCTGTTTTTT. This translates into CSVDIGNTGELFF.

This rearrangement joins TRBV6-1 to TRBJ1-2; 7 nucleotides line up with TRBD1. The CDR3 is made up of 12 amino acids. The J segment lost 8 bases and the V segment lost 7 bases, leaving 7 bases of the junction unmatched. Germline V gene lookup returns CDR1 MNHNS and CDR2 SASEGT. CDR3: CASTEGAKGYTF. The DNA for the CDR3 is TGTGCCAGCACAGAGGGGGCGAAAGGCTACACCTTC.

The J gene is TRBJ2-1, the V gene TRBV4-2, with D perhaps TRBD2 (5 bases). CDR3 length: 17 amino acids. Germline CDR1 and CDR2: LGHNA and YNFKEQ. Trimming took 1 base from V and 0 from J, leaving 13 bases between them. For the CDR3, the DNA is TGTGCCAGCAGCCAAGTTTCGGCTGGGAGCTCCTACAATGAGCAGTTCTTC. Translating gives CASSQVSAGSSYNEQFF.